This paragraph covers one TCR beta chain sequence. This specimen belongs to a study of T-cell reconstitution after alpha-beta-depleted transplantation in children. This sample's TCRbeta library carried unique molecular identifier barcodes. TCRdb reprocessed the PCR reads via MiXCR and lists one record per CDR3 protein. The sample records nearly 550,000 distinct CDR3 sequences, around 18% being singletons. CDR1 is MNHEY, CDR2 SVGAGI, per germline. The CDR3 extends over 17 amino acids. Trimming removed 2 bases from V and 4 bases from J, with 18 bases in between. The rearrangement joins TRBV6-5 to TRBJ1-3, with D tentatively TRBD1 (5 bases). The TCR comes from a human donor who donated a stem cell graft to a child with acute lymphoblastic leukemia. Sequenced here: PBMCs from the stem cell graft donor, sampled from the stem cell graft. This chain's CDR3 is CASSYPLWGEKGNTIYF. The CDR3 coding sequence is TGTGCCAGCAGTTACCCCCTGTGGGGGGAAAAGGGAAACACCATATATTTT.